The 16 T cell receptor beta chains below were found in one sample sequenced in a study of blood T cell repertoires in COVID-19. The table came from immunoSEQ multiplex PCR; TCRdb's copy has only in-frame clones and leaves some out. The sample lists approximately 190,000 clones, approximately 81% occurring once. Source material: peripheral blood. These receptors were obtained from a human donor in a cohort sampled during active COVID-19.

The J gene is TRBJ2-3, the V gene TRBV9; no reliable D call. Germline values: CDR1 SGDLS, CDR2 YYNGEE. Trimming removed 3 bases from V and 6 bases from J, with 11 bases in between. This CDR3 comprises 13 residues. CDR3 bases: TGTGCCAGCAGCGCCACCGCTCGGGATACGCAGTATTTT. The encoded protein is CASSATARDTQYF. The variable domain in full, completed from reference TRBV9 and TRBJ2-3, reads DSGVTQTPKHLITATGQRVTLRCSPRSGDLSVYWYQQSLDQGLQFLIQYYNGEERAKGNILERFSAQQFPDLHSELNLSSLELGDSALYFCASSATARDTQYFGPGTRLTVL.

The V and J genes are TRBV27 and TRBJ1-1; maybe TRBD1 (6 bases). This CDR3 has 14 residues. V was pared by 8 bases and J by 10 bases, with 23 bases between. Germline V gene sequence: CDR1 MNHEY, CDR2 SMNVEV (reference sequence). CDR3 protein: CASASGGKPRRAFF. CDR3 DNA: TGTGCCAGCGCCAGCGGGGGCAAGCCGCGCCGAGCTTTCTTT.

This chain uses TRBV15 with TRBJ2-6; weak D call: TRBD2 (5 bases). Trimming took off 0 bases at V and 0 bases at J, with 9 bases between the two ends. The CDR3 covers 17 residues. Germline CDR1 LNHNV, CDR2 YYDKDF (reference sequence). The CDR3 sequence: CATSRDLGSSGANVLTF. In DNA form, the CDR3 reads TGTGCCACCAGCAGAGATCTAGGGAGCTCTGGGGCCAACGTCCTGACTTTC.

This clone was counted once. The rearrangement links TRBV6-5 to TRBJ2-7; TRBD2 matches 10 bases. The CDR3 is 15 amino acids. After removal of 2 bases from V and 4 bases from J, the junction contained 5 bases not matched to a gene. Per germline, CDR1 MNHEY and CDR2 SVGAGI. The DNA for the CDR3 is TGTGCCAGCAGTTACGGAGCGGGGGGGGATTACGAGCAGTACGTC. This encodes CASSYGAGGDYEQYV.

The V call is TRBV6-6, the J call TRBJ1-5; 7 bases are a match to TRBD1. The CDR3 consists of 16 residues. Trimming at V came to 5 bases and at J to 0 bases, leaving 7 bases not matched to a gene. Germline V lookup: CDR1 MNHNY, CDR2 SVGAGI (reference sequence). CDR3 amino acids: CASSNPTGNSNQPQHF. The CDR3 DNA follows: TGTGCCAGCAGTAATCCGACAGGGAATAGCAATCAGCCCCAGCATTTT.

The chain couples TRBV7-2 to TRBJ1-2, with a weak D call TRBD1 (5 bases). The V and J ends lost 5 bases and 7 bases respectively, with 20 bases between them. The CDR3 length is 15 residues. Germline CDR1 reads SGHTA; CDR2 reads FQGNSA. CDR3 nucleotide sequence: TGTGCCAGCAGCCCAATTGTTGGGGCCGGGAGTGGCTACACCTTC. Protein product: CASSPIVGAGSGYTF.

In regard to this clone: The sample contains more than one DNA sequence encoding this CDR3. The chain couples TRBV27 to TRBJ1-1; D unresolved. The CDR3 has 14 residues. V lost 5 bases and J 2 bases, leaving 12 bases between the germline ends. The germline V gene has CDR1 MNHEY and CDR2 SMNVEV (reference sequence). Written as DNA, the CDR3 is TGTGCCAGCAGTCCTCGACGGGAAAACACTGAAGCTTTCTTT. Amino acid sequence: CASSPRRENTEAFF.

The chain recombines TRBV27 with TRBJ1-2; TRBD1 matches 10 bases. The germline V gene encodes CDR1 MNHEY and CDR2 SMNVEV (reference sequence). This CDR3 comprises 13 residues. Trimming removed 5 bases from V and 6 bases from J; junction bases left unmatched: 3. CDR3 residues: CASSGDRGHGYTF. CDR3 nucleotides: TGTGCCAGCAGTGGAGACAGGGGGCATGGCTACACCTTC.

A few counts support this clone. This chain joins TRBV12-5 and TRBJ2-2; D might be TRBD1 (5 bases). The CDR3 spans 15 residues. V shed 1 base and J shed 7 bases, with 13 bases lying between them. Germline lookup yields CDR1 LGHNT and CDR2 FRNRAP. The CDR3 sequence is CASGLASTGVGELFF. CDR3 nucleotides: TGTGCTAGTGGTTTGGCCTCAACAGGAGTCGGGGAGCTGTTTTTT.

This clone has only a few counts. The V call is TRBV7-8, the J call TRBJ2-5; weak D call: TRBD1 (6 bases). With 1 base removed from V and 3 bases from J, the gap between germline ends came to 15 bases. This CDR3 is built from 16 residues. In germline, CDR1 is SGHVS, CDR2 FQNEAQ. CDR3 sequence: CASSLGSPGTKETQYF. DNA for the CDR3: TGTGCCAGCAGCTTAGGTAGCCCCGGGACAAAAGAGACCCAGTACTTC.

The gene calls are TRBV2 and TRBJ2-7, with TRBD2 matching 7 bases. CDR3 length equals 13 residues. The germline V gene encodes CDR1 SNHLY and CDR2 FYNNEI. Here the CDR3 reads CASSEVGVVGGYV. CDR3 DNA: TGTGCCAGCAGTGAAGTAGGAGTGGTGGGAGGGTATGTC.

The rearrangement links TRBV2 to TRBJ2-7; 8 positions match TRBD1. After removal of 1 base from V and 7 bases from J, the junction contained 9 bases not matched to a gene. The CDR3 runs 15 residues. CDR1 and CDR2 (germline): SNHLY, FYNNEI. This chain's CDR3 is CASSEEGQGPEEQYF. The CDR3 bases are TGTGCCAGCAGTGAAGAAGGACAGGGACCGGAAGAGCAGTACTTC.

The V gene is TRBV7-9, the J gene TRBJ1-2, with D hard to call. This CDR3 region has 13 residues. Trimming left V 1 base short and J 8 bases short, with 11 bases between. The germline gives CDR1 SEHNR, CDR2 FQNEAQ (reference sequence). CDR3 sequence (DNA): TGTGCCAGCAGCTTAGGGAGCTATGGCGGCTACACCTTC. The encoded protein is CASSLGSYGGYTF.

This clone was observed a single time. Here the CDR3 reads CASSPPAGQETQYF. The CDR3 DNA reads as TGTGCCAGCAGCCCTCCGGCAGGCCAAGAGACCCAGTACTTC. V is TRBV5-6 and J is TRBJ2-5; D is unresolved. The V end lost 4 bases, the J end lost 1 base, and 11 bases lay between the germline ends. Per germline, CDR1 SGHDT and CDR2 YYEEEE. The CDR3 spans 14 residues.

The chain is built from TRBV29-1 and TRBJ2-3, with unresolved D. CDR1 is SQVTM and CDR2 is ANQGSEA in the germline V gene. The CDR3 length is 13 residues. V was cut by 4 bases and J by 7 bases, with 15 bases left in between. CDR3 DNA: TGCAGCGTTGCTGAGTCTGAAGTGAATACGCAGTATTTT. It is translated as CSVAESEVNTQYF.

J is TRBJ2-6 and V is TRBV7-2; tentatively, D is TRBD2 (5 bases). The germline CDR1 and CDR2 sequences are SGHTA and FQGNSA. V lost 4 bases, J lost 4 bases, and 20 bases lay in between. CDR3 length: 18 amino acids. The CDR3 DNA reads TGTGCCAGCAGCTCCGGCGGACTTCTTTTGACGGGGGCCAACGTCCTGACTTTC. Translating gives CASSSGGLLLTGANVLTF.